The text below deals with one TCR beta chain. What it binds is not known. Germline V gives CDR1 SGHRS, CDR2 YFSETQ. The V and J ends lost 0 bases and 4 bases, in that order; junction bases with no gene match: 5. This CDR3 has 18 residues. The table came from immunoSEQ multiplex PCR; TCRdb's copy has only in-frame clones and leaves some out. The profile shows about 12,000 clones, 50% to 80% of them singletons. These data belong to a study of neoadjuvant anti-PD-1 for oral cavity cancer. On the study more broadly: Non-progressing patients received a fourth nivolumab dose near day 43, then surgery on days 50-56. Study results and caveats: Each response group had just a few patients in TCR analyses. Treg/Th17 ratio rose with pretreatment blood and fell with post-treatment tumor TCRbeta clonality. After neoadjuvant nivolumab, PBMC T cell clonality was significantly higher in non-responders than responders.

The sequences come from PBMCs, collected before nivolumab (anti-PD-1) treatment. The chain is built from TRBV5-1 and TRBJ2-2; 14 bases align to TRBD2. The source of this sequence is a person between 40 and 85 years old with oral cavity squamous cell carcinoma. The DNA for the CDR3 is TGCGCCAGCAGCTTGGGACTAGCGGGAGGGGATGGCACCGGGGAGCTGTTTTTT. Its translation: CASSLGLAGGDGTGELFF.